A selection of T cell receptor beta chains follows, all from one sample in a study of blood T cell repertoires in COVID-19. The protocol was immunoSEQ multiplex PCR, while the TCRdb copy is restricted to in-frame clones and leaves out a portion. The sample records 55,000 to 75,000 clones, 85% to 90% being singletons. Sequencing was done on a sample of peripheral blood. Receptor source: a man aged 45-65 years with acute or convalescent COVID-19. CDR3s include the opening cysteine and the closing phenylalanine or tryptophan. The D gene is left open where the match is weak. The size field is filled for only some rows; it gives once, few, many or a size class.

J | D | V | size | CDR3 | DNA
TRBJ1-2 | TRBD1 | TRBV9 | . | CASSPGTGGEGYTF | TGTGCCAGCAGCCCGGGGACAGGGGGCGAAGGCTACACCTTC
TRBJ1-2 | . | TRBV14 | once | CASSLGTGKGYTF | TGTGCCAGCAGCCTAGGAACAGGGAAAGGCTACACCTTC
TRBJ2-3 | . | TRBV15 | . | CATSRAREGADTQYF | TGTGCCACCAGCAGAGCCAGGGAGGGGGCAGATACGCAGTATTTT
TRBJ2-6 | . | TRBV11-2 | . | CASSLEGSRTGANVLTF | TGTGCCAGCAGTTTGGAAGGGAGCAGGACTGGGGCCAACGTCCTGACTTTC
TRBJ2-1 | TRBD2 | TRBV5-1 | . | CASNLNSGLSSYNEQFF | TGCGCCAGCAACCTGAATAGCGGGCTTAGCTCCTACAATGAGCAGTTCTTC
TRBJ2-1 | TRBD2 | TRBV4-1 | . | CASSQLTSGRYEQFF | TGCGCCAGCAGCCAATTGACTAGCGGGAGGTATGAGCAGTTCTTC
TRBJ2-4 | TRBD2 | TRBV18 | . | CASSPRGAGYIQYF | TGTGCCAGCTCACCGAGGGGAGCGGGGTACATTCAGTACTTC
TRBJ2-3 | TRBD2 | TRBV18 | . | CASSLSLAGEYGDTQYF | TGTGCCAGCTCACTGTCGCTAGCGGGAGAGTATGGAGATACGCAGTATTTT
TRBJ1-2 | . | TRBV28 | . | CASSLSRDGYTF | TGTGCCAGCAGTTTAAGCAGGGATGGCTACACCTTC
TRBJ2-1 | . | TRBV11-3 | . | CASSFILTRSNEQFF | TGTGCCAGCAGCTTTATACTGACTAGGTCCAATGAGCAGTTCTTC
TRBJ2-1 | . | TRBV11-3 | . | CASSLEGHQQFF | TGTGCCAGCAGCTTAGAGGGACACCAGCAGTTCTTC
TRBJ1-1 | . | TRBV11-3 | . | CASSTGLRTEAFF | TGTGCCAGCAGCACAGGGTTAAGAACTGAAGCTTTCTTT
TRBJ2-3 | . | TRBV28 | once | CASTNTDTQYF | TGTGCCAGCACAAACACAGATACGCAGTATTTT
TRBJ2-7 | . | TRBV6-5 | . | CASSKEGRVEQYF | TGTGCCAGCAGTAAGGAGGGACGTGTAGAGCAGTACTTC
TRBJ2-7 | . | TRBV5-1 | . | CASSPRGAGLYEQYF | TGCGCCAGCAGCCCCCGAGGAGCGGGCCTTTACGAGCAGTACTTC
TRBJ1-5 | TRBD1 | TRBV5-6 | . | CASSLGQGPNQPQHF | TGTGCCAGCAGCTTGGGACAGGGACCCAATCAGCCCCAGCATTTT
TRBJ1-1 | . | TRBV6-5 | . | CASSYLPGNTEAFF | TGTGCCAGCAGTTACCTGCCGGGGAACACTGAAGCTTTCTTT